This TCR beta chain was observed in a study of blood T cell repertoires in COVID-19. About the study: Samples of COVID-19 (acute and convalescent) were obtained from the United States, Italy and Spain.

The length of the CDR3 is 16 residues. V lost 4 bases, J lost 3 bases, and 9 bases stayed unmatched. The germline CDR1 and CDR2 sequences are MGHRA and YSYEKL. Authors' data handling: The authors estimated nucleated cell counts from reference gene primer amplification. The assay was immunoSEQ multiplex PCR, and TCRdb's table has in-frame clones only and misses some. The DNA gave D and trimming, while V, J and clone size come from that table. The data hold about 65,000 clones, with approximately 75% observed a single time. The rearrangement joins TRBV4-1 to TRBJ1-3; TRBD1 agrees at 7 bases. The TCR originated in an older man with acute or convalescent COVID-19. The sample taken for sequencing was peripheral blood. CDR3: CASSPDDREGGNTIYF. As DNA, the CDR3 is TGCGCCAGCAGCCCTGACGACAGGGAAGGTGGAAACACCATATATTTT.